The TCR beta chain under discussion was sequenced for a study of blood T cell repertoires in COVID-19 (dated by TCRdb to about 2020). For the wider study: The collaborator samples originated in the United States, Italy and Spain and spanned the acute and convalescent phases of COVID-19. Subjects who had been exposed to COVID-19, were actively infected with it, or had recovered from it provided the deeply sampled blood TCRbeta repertoires that made up the dataset. The repertoires were made available in a free public database intended to serve as a resource for research on the immune response to SARS-CoV-2. The samples were drawn from the first 160 participants of the ongoing ImmuneRACE study and from 1,200 or so subjects provided by 6 global collaborators. Where HLA class I and class II types were available, the types were taken from metadata supplied by the sample provider, not from assay-based typing. Nearly every sample came with metadata listing a de-identified subject ID, COVID-19 status, age in years and sex. The material from the prospective study consisted of cDNA or gDNA derived from T cells, B-cell-depleted T cells, or PBMCs. General findings and caveats noted by the study authors: How much clinical and demographic metadata was included differed by source and by participant, and the metadata was provided uncurated.

In the prospective study, participants were about 18 to 95 years old, resided in 25 or so geographic areas of the United States, and were enrolled through a virtual design. To assign participants to cohorts, the prospective study relied on clinical history that participants themselves reported in a screening survey and a study questionnaire. Exposed participants had been in contact with someone with a PCR-confirmed or clinician-diagnosed COVID-19 case within 2 weeks of study entry. Mobile phlebotomists in the prospective study collected whole blood, serum and a nasopharyngeal or oropharyngeal swab from every participant. Prospective study participants could optionally give additional blood draws and questionnaires over a roughly 2-month period. Before DNA extraction, blood samples from the prospective study were shipped at room temperature or frozen. CDR1 and CDR2 (SGHDT, YYEEEE) derive from the germline V gene. Cut back by 0 bases and 7 bases, the V and J ends lie 13 bases apart. The cysteine opens and the phenylalanine closes a CDR3 of 14 amino acids. Only the CDR3 portion is preserved as DNA: 42 bases, with reading frame beginning at the first base.

TCRbeta CDR3 regions were amplified from genomic DNA using the immunoSEQ Assay, a bias-controlled multiplex PCR. Under the source paper's analysis protocol: Nucleated cell counts per sample were estimated from amplification of reference gene primers within the assay. To quantify the absolute abundance of each unique TCRbeta CDR3 rearrangement, sequence reads were collapsed and filtered. For each sample, productive Simpson clonality was calculated by taking the square root of Simpson's diversity index across productive rearrangements. The clones in this table, taken by TCRdb from immuneACCESS, are in-frame only. Not every clone is retained; where verified, under half of the shortfall comes from an unresolved V gene, and the cause of the rest is unknown. V and J calls plus clone size are reproduced from that table; the DNA served to infer D and trimming. Recorded for this sample are about 140,000 clones; 70% to 85% of them occurred a single time. In total, the top ten clones hold around 1.6% of the sample.

Points on this clone: The antigen it recognizes is unknown. No base quality values were provided; no much bigger clone lies one nucleotide off.

The sample taken for sequencing was PBMCs or T cells enriched from blood (not recorded which). The sequence is built from TRBV5-6 and TRBJ1-2; the D gene is possibly TRBD1, with 5 bases matching. The TCR comes from a woman aged 18-35 years who had been exposed to COVID-19. The DNA sequence is TGTGCCAGCAGCTTGGTTCGGGAGAGGGGTGGCTACACCTTC. Its translation reads: CASSLVRERGGYTF.